The 10 T cell receptor beta chains below were found in one sample sequenced in a study of shared clonotypes between healthy human individuals. The assay was immunoSEQ multiplex PCR, and TCRdb's table has in-frame clones only and misses some. The data show 950,000 to 1,200,000 clones, approximately 75% seen once. The specimen was memory CD4+ T cells from PBMCs. Sample subset: CD45RA-negative fraction. These receptors were collected from a man between 18 and 29 years old in good health. Some clones in this sample may be carry-over from other donors' samples.

The rearrangement links TRBV11-2 to TRBJ2-5; D remains unclear. The CDR3 consists of 14 residues. The ends were cut back, 0 bases at V and 1 base at J, with 6 bases in the middle. Germline V lookup: CDR1 SGHAT, CDR2 FQNNGV. DNA of the CDR3: TGTGCCAGCAGCTTAGATGGCCCCCAAGAGACCCAGTACTTC. This translates into CASSLDGPQETQYF.

The chain couples TRBV2 to TRBJ2-3; the match to TRBD1 covers 7 bases. There are 15 residues in the CDR3. Unmatched junction bases numbered 7, after V lost 3 bases and J lost 4 bases. The germline V gene encodes CDR1 SNHLY and CDR2 FYNNEI. The CDR3 loop reads CASSDWTGAPDTQYF. The CDR3 DNA follows: TGTGCCAGCAGTGATTGGACAGGCGCTCCAGATACGCAGTATTTT.

Regarding this clone: Other DNA sequences in the sample encode the same CDR3. CDR3 coding DNA: TGTGCCAGCAGTCCACGGACAGGGGCAGAGACCCAGTACTTC. Translation gives CASSPRTGAETQYF. J is TRBJ2-5 and V is TRBV27; TRBD1 agrees at 9 bases. Trimming cost V 5 bases and J 4 bases; bases outside gene matches: 5. This CDR3 is 14 amino acids long. Per germline, CDR1 MNHEY and CDR2 SMNVEV (reference sequence).

This clone was observed a few times. The V and J genes are TRBV7-9 and TRBJ1-1; a weak D match, TRBD1 (6 bases). This CDR3 has 15 residues. Germline V gene lookup returns CDR1 SEHNR and CDR2 FQNEAQ (reference sequence). Trimming shortened V by 5 bases and J by 4 bases, and 17 bases separated the two germline ends. CDR3 sequence (DNA): TGTGCCAGCAGCCCTGGGACATCTCTTGGCACTGAAGCTTTCTTT. Its translation is CASSPGTSLGTEAFF.

The chain's CDR3 is CASSEYDRAVEQFF. DNA of the CDR3: TGTGCCAGCAGTGAATACGACAGGGCCGTTGAGCAGTTCTTC. The rearrangement uses TRBV6-1 and TRBJ2-1, with TRBD1 matching over 7 bases. The CDR3 contains 14 residues. Germline CDR1 reads MNHNS; CDR2 reads SASEGT. V lost 2 bases and J lost 9; bases outside the gene matches: 7.

This clone was recorded many times. This rearrangement joins TRBV19 to TRBJ1-5, with 10 bases aligning to TRBD1. Unmatched junction bases numbered 4, after V lost 6 bases and J lost 2 bases. The CDR3 extends over 15 amino acids. Germline CDR1 reads LNHDA; CDR2 reads SQIVND (reference sequence). Written as DNA, the CDR3 is TGTGCCAGTAGCACCGGGACAGGGGGCAATCAGCCCCAGCATTTT. It yields the protein CASSTGTGGNQPQHF.

This rearrangement joins TRBV6-1 to TRBJ1-3, with D unresolved. Trimming pared 1 base from V and 7 bases from J, leaving 11 bases between. The CDR3 length is 14 residues. CDR1 is MNHNS and CDR2 is SASEGT in the germline V gene. CDR3 DNA sequence: TGTGCCAGCAGTGAAGTGGCCGCACGGAACACCATATATTTT. It specifies CASSEVAARNTIYF.

The chain has TRBV4-3 and TRBJ1-2; a weak D match, TRBD1 (5 bases). The CDR3 loop spans 16 amino acids. Germline V gene data show CDR1 as LGHNA and CDR2 as YSLEER. V lost 3 bases to trimming and J lost 6 bases, with 20 bases between them. The CDR3 is CASSQGLGAGGDGYTF. CDR3 nucleotides: TGCGCCAGCAGCCAGGGCCTAGGGGCGGGTGGGGATGGCTACACCTTC.

The V call is TRBV5-1, the J call TRBJ1-1, with D possibly being TRBD1 (6 bases). Trimming cost V 5 bases and J 1 base, with 24 bases left between them. The CDR3 consists of 18 residues. Germline CDR1 and CDR2: SGHRS and YFSETQ. This CDR3 is CASRREVTSWDKNTEAFF. CDR3 DNA sequence: TGCGCCAGCAGGCGGGAGGTAACCAGCTGGGACAAGAACACTGAAGCTTTCTTT.

The V gene is TRBV9, the J gene TRBJ1-1; no clear D. CDR1 is SGDLS, CDR2 YYNGEE, per germline. Trimming removed 4 bases from V and 3 bases from J, with 10 bases in between. This CDR3 spans 13 amino acids. The CDR3 here is CASSIGWDTEAFF. As DNA, the CDR3 is TGTGCCAGCAGCATCGGGTGGGACACTGAAGCTTTCTTT.